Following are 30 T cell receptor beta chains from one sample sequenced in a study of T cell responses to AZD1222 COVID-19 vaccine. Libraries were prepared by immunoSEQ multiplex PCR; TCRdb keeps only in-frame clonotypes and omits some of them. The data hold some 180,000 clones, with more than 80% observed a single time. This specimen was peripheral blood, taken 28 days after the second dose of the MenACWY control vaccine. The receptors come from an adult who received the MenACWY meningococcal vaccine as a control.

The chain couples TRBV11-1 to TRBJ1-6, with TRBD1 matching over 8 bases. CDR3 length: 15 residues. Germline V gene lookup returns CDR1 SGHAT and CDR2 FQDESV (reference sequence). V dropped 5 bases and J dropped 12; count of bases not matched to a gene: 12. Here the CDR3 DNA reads TGTGCCAGCAGCCGATACGCCGGACAGGGTGTACCCCTCCACTTT. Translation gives CASSRYAGQGVPLHF.

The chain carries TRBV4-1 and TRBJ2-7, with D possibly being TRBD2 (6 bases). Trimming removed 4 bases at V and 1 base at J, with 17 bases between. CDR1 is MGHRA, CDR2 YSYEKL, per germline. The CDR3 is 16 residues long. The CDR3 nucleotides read TGCGCCAGCAGCCCTCTAGCGATAGACCCTTCCTACGAGCAGTACTTC. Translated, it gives CASSPLAIDPSYEQYF.

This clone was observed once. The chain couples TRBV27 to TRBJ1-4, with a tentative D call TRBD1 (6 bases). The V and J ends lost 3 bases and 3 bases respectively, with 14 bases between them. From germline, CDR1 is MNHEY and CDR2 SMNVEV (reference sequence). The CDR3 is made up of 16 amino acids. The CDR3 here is CASSFGLWTANEKLFF. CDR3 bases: TGTGCCAGCAGTTTCGGGTTGTGGACAGCTAATGAAAAACTGTTTTTT.

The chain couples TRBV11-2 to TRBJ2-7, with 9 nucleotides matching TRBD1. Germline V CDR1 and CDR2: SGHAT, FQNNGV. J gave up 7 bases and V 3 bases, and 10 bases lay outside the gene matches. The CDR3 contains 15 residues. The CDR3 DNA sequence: TGTGCCAGCAGCTTTAGCAAGGACAGGGGCTTGGAGCAGTACTTC. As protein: CASSFSKDRGLEQYF.

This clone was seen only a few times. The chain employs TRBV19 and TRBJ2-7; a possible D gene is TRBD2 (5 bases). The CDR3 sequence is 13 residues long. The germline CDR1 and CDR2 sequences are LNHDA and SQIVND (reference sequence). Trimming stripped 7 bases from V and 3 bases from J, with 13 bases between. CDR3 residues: CASNRGLLYEQYF. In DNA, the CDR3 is TGTGCCAGTAATCGGGGTCTTCTCTACGAGCAGTACTTC.

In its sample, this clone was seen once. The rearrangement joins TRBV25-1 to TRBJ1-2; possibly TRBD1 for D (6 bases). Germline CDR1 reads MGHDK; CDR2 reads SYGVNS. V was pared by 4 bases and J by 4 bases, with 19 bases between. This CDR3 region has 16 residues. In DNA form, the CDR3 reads TGTGCCAGCAGTGCCCAAATCGGGGGCCGTGGCTATGGCTACACCTTC. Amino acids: CASSAQIGGRGYGYTF.

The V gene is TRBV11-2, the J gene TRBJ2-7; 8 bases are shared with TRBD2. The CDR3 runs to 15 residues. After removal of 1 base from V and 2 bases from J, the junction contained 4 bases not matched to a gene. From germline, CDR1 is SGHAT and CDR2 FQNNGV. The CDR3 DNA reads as TGTGCCAGCAGCTTAGGAGCGGGAGCGGCCTACGAGCAGTACTTC. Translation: CASSLGAGAAYEQYF.

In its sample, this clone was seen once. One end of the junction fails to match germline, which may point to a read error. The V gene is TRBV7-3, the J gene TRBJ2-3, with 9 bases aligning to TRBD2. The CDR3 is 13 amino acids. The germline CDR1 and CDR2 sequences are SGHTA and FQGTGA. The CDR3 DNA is TGTGCCAGCGGGGCCCGGGCGGGAGGGCCTCGTCATTTT. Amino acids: CASGARAGGPRHF.

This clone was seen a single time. This CDR3 is CATALLRGDTEAFF. The CDR3 nucleotides are TGTGCCACCGCTTTGCTCAGGGGCGACACTGAAGCTTTCTTT. This chain links TRBV28 with TRBJ1-1, with D possibly being TRBD1 (6 bases). CDR3 length equals 14 residues. V lost 10 bases and J lost 3, with 18 bases in between. Germline V CDR1 and CDR2: MDHEN, SYDVKM.

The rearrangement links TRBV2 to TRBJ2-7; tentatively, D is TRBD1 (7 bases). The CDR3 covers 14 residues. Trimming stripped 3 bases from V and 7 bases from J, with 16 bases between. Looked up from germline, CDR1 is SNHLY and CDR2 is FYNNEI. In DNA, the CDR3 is TGTGCCAGCAGTGAGGAGGGGGCGGGAAGTGAGCAGTACTTC. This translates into CASSEEGAGSEQYF.

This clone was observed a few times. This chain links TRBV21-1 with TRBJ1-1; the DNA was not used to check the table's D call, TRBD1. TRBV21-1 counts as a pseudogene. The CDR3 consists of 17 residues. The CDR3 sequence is CASSSPGQGSMNTEAFF. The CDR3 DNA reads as TGTGCCAGCAGCTCACCGGGACAGGGCTCCATGAACACTGAAGCTTTCTTT.

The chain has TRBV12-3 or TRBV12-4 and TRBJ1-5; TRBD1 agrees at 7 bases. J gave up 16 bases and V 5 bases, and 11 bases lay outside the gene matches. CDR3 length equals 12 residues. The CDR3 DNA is TGTGCCAGCAGTGTGGACAGGAATCAGCAACATTTT. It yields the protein CASSVDRNQQHF.

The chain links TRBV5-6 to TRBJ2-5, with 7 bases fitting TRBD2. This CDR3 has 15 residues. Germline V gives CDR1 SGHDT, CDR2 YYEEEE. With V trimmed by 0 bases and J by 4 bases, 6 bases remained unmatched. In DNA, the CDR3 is TGTGCCAGCAGCTTGGTTGCGGGAGTGAGAGAGACCCAGTACTTC. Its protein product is CASSLVAGVRETQYF.

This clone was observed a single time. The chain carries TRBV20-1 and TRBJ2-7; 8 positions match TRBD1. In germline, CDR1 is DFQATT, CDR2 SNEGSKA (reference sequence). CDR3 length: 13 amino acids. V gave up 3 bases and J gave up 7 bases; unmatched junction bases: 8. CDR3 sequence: CSASPGGAEEQYF. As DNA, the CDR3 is TGCAGTGCTAGTCCAGGGGGCGCGGAGGAGCAGTACTTC.

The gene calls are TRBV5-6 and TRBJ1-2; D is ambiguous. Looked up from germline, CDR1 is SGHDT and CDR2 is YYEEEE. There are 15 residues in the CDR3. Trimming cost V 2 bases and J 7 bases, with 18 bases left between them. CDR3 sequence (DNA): TGTGCCAGCAGCTTTCCGAGCCTGGTTTTTGCTGGCTACACCTTC. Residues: CASSFPSLVFAGYTF.

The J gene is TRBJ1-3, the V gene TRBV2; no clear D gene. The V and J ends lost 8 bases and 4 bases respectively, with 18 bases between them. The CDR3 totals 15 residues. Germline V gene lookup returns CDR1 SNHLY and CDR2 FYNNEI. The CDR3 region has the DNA TGTGCCAGCGTAGAACAAGGTCCGGCCGGAAACACCATATATTTT. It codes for CASVEQGPAGNTIYF.

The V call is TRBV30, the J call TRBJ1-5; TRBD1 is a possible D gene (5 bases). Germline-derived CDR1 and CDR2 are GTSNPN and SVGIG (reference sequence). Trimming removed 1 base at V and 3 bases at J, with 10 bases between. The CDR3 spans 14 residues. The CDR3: CAWSAGPVNQPQHF. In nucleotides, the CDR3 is TGTGCCTGGAGTGCGGGACCGGTCAATCAGCCCCAGCATTTT.

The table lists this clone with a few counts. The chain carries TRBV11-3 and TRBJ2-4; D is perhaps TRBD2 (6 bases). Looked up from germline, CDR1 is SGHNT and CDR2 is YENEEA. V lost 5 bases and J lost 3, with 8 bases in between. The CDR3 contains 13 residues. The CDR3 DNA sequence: TGTGCCAGCAGCAAGGACTACAAAAACATTCAGTACTTC. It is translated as CASSKDYKNIQYF.

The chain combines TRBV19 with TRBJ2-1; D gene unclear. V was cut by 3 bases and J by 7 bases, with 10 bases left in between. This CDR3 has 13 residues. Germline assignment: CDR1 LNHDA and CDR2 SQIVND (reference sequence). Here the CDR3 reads CASSIGNSNEQFF. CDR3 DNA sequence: TGTGCCAGTAGTATTGGGAATTCGAATGAGCAGTTCTTC. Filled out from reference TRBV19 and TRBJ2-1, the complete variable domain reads DGGITQSPKYLFRKEGQNVTLSCEQNLNHDAMYWYRQDPGQGLRLIYYSQIVNDFQKGDIAEGYSVSREKKESFPLTVTSAQKNPTAFYLCASSIGNSNEQFFGPGTRLTVL.

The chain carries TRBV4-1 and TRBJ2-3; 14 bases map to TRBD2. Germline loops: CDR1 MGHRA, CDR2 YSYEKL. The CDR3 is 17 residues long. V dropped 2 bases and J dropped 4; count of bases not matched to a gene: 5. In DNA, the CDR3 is TGCGCCAGCAGCCAACTCGGGACTAGCGGGAGACCAGATACGCAGTATTTT. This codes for CASSQLGTSGRPDTQYF.

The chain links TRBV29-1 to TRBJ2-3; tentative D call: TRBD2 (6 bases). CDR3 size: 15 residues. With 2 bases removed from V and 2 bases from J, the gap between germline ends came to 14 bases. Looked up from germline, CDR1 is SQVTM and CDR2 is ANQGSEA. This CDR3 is CSVEIVRGYTDTQYF. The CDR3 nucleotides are TGCAGCGTTGAAATTGTGCGGGGTTACACAGATACGCAGTATTTT.

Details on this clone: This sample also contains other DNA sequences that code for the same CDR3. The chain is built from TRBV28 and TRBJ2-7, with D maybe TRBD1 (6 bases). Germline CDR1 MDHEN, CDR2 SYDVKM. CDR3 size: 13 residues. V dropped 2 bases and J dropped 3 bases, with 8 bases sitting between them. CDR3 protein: CASSLVRGYEQYF. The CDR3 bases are TGTGCCAGCAGTTTAGTCAGGGGCTACGAGCAGTACTTC.

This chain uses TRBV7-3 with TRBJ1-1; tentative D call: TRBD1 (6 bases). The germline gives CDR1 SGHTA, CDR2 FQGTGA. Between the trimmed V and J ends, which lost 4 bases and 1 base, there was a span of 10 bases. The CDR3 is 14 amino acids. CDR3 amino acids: CASSSLGGNTEAFF. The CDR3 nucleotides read TGTGCCAGCAGCTCCCTAGGGGGGAACACTGAAGCTTTCTTT.

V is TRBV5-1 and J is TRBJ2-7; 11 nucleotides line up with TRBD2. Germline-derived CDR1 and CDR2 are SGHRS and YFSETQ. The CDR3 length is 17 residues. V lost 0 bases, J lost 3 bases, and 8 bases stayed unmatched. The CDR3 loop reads CASSLGASGTSGYEQYF. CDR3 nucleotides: TGCGCCAGCAGCTTGGGGGCCTCGGGGACTAGCGGCTACGAGCAGTACTTC.

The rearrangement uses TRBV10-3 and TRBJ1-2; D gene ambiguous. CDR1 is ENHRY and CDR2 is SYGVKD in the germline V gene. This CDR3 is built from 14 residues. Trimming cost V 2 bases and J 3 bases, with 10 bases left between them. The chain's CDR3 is CAISEAGTDYGYTF. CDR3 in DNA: TGTGCCATCAGTGAGGCGGGCACGGACTATGGCTACACCTTC.

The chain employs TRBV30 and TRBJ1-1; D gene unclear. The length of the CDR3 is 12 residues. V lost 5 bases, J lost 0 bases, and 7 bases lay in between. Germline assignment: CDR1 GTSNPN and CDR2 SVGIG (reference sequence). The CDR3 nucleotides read TGTGCCTGGGGCTCAATGAACACTGAAGCTTTCTTT. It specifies CAWGSMNTEAFF.

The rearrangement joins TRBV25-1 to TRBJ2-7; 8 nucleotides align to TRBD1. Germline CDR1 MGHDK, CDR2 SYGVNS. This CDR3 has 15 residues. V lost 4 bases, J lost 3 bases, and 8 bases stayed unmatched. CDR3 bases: TGTGCCAGCAGTGGGCGACAGGGGATAAACTACGAGCAGTACTTC. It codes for CASSGRQGINYEQYF.

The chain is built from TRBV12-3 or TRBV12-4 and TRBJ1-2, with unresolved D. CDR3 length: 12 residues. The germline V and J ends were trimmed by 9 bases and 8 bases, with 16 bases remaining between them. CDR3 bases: TGTGCCAGTTCTTACATGATGAGAGGCTACACCTTC. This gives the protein CASSYMMRGYTF.

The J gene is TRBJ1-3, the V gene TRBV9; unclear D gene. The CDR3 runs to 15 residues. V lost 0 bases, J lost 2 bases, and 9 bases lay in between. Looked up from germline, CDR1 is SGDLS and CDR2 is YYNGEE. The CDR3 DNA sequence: TGTGCCAGCAGCGTAGTCAATCCTCCTGGAAACACCATATATTTT. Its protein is CASSVVNPPGNTIYF.

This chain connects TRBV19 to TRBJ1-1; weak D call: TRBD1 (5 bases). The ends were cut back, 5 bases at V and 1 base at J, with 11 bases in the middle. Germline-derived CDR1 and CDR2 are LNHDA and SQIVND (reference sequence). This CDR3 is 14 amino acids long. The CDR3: CASSHRLGNTEAFF. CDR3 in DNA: TGTGCCAGTAGTCACAGGTTGGGGAACACTGAAGCTTTCTTT.